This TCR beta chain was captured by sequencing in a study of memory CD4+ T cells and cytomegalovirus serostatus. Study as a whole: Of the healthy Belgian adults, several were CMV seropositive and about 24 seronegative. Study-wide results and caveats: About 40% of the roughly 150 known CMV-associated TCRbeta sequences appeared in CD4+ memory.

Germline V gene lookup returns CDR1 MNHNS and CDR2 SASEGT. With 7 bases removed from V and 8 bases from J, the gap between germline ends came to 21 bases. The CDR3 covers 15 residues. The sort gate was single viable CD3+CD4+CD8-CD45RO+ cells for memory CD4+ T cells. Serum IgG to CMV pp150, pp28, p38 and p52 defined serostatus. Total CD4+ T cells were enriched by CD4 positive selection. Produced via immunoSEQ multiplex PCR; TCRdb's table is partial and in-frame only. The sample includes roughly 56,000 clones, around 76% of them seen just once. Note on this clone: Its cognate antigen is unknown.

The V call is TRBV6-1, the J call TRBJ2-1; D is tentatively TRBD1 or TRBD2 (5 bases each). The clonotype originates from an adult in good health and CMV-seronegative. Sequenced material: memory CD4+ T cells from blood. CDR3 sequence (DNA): TGTGCCAGCAATCGGGGACGATGGGGCAGGGATGAGCAGTTCTTC. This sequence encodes CASNRGRWGRDEQFF.